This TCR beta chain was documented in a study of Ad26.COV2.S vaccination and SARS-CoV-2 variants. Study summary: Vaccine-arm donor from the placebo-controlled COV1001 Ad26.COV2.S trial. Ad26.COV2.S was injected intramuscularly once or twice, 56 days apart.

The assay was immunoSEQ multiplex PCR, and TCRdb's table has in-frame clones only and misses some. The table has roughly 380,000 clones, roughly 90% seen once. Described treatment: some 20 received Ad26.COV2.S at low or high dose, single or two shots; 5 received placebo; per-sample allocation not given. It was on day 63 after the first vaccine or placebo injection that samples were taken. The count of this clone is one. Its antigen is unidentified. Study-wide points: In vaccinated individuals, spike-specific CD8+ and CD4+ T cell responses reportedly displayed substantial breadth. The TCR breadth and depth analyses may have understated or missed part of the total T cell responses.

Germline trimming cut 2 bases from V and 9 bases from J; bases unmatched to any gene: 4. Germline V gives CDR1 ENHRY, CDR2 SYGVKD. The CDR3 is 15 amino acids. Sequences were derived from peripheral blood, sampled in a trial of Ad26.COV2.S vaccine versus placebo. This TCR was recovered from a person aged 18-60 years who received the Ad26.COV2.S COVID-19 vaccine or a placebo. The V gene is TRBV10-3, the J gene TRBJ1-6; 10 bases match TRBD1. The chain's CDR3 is CAISEERDRGSPLHF. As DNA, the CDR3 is TGTGCCATCAGTGAGGAACGGGACAGGGGTTCACCCCTCCACTTT.